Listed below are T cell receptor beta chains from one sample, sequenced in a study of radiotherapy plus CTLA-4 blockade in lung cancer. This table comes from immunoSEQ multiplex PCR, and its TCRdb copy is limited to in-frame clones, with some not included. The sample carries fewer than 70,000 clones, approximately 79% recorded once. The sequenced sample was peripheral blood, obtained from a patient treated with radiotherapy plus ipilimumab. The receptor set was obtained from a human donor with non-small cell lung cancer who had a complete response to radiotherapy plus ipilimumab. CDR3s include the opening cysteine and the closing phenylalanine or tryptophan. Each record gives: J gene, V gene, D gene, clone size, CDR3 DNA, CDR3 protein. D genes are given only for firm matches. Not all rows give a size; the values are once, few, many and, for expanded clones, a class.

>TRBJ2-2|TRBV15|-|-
TGTGCCACCAGCTCCGTGAGAACTTCCGGGGAGCTGTTTTTT
CATSSVRTSGELFF
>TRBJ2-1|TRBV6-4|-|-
TGTGCCAGAACCCCGGCAGGGCCCGACCTTTACTACAATGAGCAGTTCTTC
CARTPAGPDLYYNEQFF
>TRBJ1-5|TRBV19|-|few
TGTGCCAGTAGTAGCAGGGTAAGGAATAGCAATCAGCCCCAGCATTTT
CASSSRVRNSNQPQHF
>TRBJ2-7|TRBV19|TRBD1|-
TGTGCCAGTAGTCTGGACAGGAGTATGGTATACTACGAGCAGTACTTC
CASSLDRSMVYYEQYF
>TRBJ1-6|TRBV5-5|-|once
TGTGCCAGCAGCTTGGGGAGGACAGCTTATAATTCACCCCTCCACTTT
CASSLGRTAYNSPLHF
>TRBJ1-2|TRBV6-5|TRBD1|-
TGTGCCAGCAGTTCCGGGACAGGGAATTCTGTCGGCTACACCTTC
CASSSGTGNSVGYTF
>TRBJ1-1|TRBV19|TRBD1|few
TGTGCCAGTAGTCCCTTGGACAGGGGGCTGAACACTGAAGCTTTCTTT
CASSPLDRGLNTEAFF
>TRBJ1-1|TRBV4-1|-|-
TGCGCCAGCAGCCAACCGGCGGGACCCGCGAACACTGAAGCTTTCTTT
CASSQPAGPANTEAFF
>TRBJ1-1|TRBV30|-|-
TGTGCCTGCCCAACAAGGGGATCAGGGACTGAAGCTTTCTTT
CACPTRGSGTEAFF
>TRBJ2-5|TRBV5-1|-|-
TGCGCCAGCAGCTTGGCAGGGGGGGAGACCCAGTACTTC
CASSLAGGETQYF
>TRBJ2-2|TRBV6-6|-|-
TGTGCCAGCAGTACCTCGGACAGAACGAACACCGGGGAGCTGTTTTTT
CASSTSDRTNTGELFF
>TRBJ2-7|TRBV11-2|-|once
TGTGCCAGCAGCTTAGAAAGGGGATGGGGCAGCGAGCAGTACTTC
CASSLERGWGSEQYF
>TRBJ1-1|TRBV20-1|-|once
TGCAGTGCCCACGACAAAATCGAAGCTTTCTTT
CSAHDKIEAFF
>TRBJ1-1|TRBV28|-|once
TGTGCCAGCAGGCTAGCGGGCCTGAACACTGAAGCTTTCTTT
CASRLAGLNTEAFF
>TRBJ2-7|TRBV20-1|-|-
TGCAGTGCCATACGTGAGCAGTACTTC
CSAIREQYF
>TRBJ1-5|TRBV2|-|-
TGTGCCAGCAGTGAACCCAGCAATCAGCCCCAGCATTTT
CASSEPSNQPQHF
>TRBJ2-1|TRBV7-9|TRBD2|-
TGTGCCAGCAGCCAGACTAGCGGGACCCTTAATGAGCAGTTCTTC
CASSQTSGTLNEQFF